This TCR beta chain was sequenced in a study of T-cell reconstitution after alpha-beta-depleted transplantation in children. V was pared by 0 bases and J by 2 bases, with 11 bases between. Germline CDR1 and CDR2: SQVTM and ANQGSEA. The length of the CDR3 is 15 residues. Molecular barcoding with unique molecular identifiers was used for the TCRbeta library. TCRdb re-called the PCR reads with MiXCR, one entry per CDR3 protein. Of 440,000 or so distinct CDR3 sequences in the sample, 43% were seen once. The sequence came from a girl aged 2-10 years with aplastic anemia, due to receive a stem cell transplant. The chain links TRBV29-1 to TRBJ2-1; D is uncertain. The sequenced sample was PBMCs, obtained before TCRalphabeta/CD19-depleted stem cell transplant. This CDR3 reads CSVEDAPRPYNEQFF. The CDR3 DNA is TGCAGCGTTGAAGATGCCCCCAGGCCCTACAATGAGCAGTTCTTC.